These T cell receptor beta chains were read from a single sample in a study of blood T cell repertoires in COVID-19. Data came from immunoSEQ multiplex PCR; TCRdb stores just in-frame clones and leaves some out. The sample lists approximately 200,000 clones, 65% to 90% occurring once. The material sequenced was PBMCs or T cells enriched from blood (not recorded which). The source is a man in his forties or fifties who had recovered from COVID-19. The CDR3 runs from the conserved cysteine through the conserved F or W. D genes are given only for firm matches. The size entry is marked missing in some rows and otherwise reads once, few, many or a size class.

abundance	v_gene	j_gene	d_gene	CDR3nt	CDR3aa
.	TRBV6-6	TRBJ2-1	.	TGTGCCAGCAATATTGCGGGGGAGCAGTTCTTC	CASNIAGEQFF
.	TRBV5-1	TRBJ2-3	TRBD2	TGCGCCAGCAGCCTTGTTAGCGGGGTTAGTTCAGATACGCAGTATTTT	CASSLVSGVSSDTQYF
.	TRBV7-9	TRBJ1-3	.	TGTGCCAGCAGCCCGACAGCATACTCTGGAAACACCATATATTTT	CASSPTAYSGNTIYF
once	TRBV4-1	TRBJ1-1	TRBD1	TGCGCCAGCAGCCCCCTAGGACAGGGTCATGAAGCTTTCTTT	CASSPLGQGHEAFF
medium-sized	TRBV7-8	TRBJ1-5	.	TGTGCCAGCAGCTTATGGGGGGAAAGCAATCAGCCCCAGCATTTT	CASSLWGESNQPQHF
few	TRBV5-4	TRBJ1-2	TRBD1	TGTGCCAGCAGCCCCGGGACAGGGGGCGCGTATGGCTACACCTTC	CASSPGTGGAYGYTF
.	TRBV4-1	TRBJ2-3	.	TGCGCCAGCAGTGTCAGGACTACCGGCACAGATACGCAGTATTTT	CASSVRTTGTDTQYF
.	TRBV9	TRBJ2-1	.	TGTGCCAGCAGCGCTCTAGGGGATCGATACAATGAGCAGTTCTTC	CASSALGDRYNEQFF
once	TRBV24-1	TRBJ1-5	TRBD1	TGTGCCACCAGTGATTTAGGGCGGCCTCCTGACAGGGGACCCGATCAGCCCCAGCATTTT	CATSDLGRPPDRGPDQPQHF
.	TRBV5-5	TRBJ1-2	.	TGTGCCAGCAGCTTGGCCACGGGGTTATATGGCTACACCTTC	CASSLATGLYGYTF
once	TRBV6-5	TRBJ1-1	TRBD1	TGTGCCAGCGGGAAACAGGGGATGAACACTGAAGCTTTCTTT	CASGKQGMNTEAFF
.	TRBV18	TRBJ1-4	.	TGTGCCAGCTCACGACAAGCTAATGAAAAACTGTTTTTT	CASSRQANEKLFF
.	TRBV5-1	TRBJ1-1	.	TGCGCCAGCCAGGGCGGACACCCGAGCACTGAAGCTTTCTTT	CASQGGHPSTEAFF
.	TRBV10-3	TRBJ2-3	.	TGTGCCATCAGGCCCGAGGGCGTCGATACGCAGTATTTT	CAIRPEGVDTQYF
.	TRBV7-9	TRBJ1-2	.	TGTGCCAGCAGCCCCTGGCTTCAGGTCGCGGGTAACTATGGCTACACCTTC	CASSPWLQVAGNYGYTF
.	TRBV4-1	TRBJ1-5	.	TGCGCCAGCAGCCAGGCGACTCCCCGGGGCAATCAGCCCCAGCATTTT	CASSQATPRGNQPQHF
few	TRBV6-5	TRBJ2-7	.	TGTGCCAGCAGTCAGACTCCCATGGTACGATACGAGCAGTACTTC	CASSQTPMVRYEQYF
.	TRBV10-1	TRBJ1-2	.	TGCGCCAGCTCACCTGGGGGCGACTATGGCTACACCTTC	CASSPGGDYGYTF
.	TRBV13	TRBJ2-7	.	TGTGCCAGCAGCTTAGGGCAGGGGTACGAGCAGTACTTC	CASSLGQGYEQYF
.	TRBV10-1	TRBJ1-4	.	TGCGCCAGCACCCCGCCCCAGGGACATAATGAAAAACTGTTTTTT	CASTPPQGHNEKLFF
.	TRBV19	TRBJ2-5	TRBD2	TGTGCCAGTAACTCTCCCGGGAGAAGGGGAGGGGAGACCCAGTACTTC	CASNSPGRRGGETQYF
.	TRBV7-2	TRBJ1-3	.	TGTGCCAGCAGCTCGACAGGCTCTGGAAACACCATATATTTT	CASSSTGSGNTIYF
once	TRBV5-1	TRBJ2-3	.	TGCGCCAGCACCACTTGGGGGGATTTACTCACAGATACGCAGTATTTT	CASTTWGDLLTDTQYF
.	TRBV7-9	TRBJ2-5	TRBD2	TGTGCCAGCAGCCCTAAGTCCCTAGCGGGAGGGGAGACCCAGTACTTC	CASSPKSLAGGETQYF
.	TRBV5-1	TRBJ1-2	.	TGCGCCAGCAGCTTGGGGGCAGGGGTTAACTATGGCTACACCTTC	CASSLGAGVNYGYTF
few	TRBV6-5	TRBJ2-1	TRBD2	TGTGCCAGCAGTTACTCCGGACTAGCGGCCAATGAGCAGTTCTTC	CASSYSGLAANEQFF
.	TRBV5-1	TRBJ2-3	TRBD2	TGCGCCAGCAGCTTGAGGACTAGCAGTCCAGATACGCAGTATTTT	CASSLRTSSPDTQYF
.	TRBV4-3	TRBJ2-1	TRBD2	TGCGCCAGCAGCCAAGTACCGGGACTAAACTTGTACAATGAGCAGTTCTTC	CASSQVPGLNLYNEQFF
.	TRBV10-2	TRBJ1-2	.	TGCGCCAGCAGTGAGTCGAGGGGGAAATATGGCTACACCTTC	CASSESRGKYGYTF
.	TRBV11-2	TRBJ2-7	.	TGTGCCAGCAGCTTAGTGTCAGGGGTGGGCGAGCAGTACTTC	CASSLVSGVGEQYF
.	TRBV19	TRBJ2-2	TRBD1	TGTGCCAGTAGCCAGGGACAGGGGTACACCGGGGAGCTGTTTTTT	CASSQGQGYTGELFF
.	TRBV28	TRBJ2-7	.	TGTGCCAGCACTCCCGGCGGTGGTGCCTACGAGCAGTACTTC	CASTPGGGAYEQYF
.	TRBV7-2	TRBJ1-3	TRBD1	TGTGCCAGCAGGGGTGGGTGGACAGGCTCTGGAAACACCATATATTTT	CASRGGWTGSGNTIYF
.	TRBV30	TRBJ1-6	TRBD1	TGTGCCTGGAGTGCGAGGGATCGGACAGGGTTTTTATCACCCCTCCACTTT	CAWSARDRTGFLSPLHF
.	TRBV5-1	TRBJ1-1	.	TGCGCCAGCAGTTTCCAGGGGCAGGGGACTGAAGCTTTCTTT	CASSFQGQGTEAFF
.	TRBV18	TRBJ1-5	.	TGTGCCAGCTCACTGCCAGATCAGCCCCAGCATTTT	CASSLPDQPQHF